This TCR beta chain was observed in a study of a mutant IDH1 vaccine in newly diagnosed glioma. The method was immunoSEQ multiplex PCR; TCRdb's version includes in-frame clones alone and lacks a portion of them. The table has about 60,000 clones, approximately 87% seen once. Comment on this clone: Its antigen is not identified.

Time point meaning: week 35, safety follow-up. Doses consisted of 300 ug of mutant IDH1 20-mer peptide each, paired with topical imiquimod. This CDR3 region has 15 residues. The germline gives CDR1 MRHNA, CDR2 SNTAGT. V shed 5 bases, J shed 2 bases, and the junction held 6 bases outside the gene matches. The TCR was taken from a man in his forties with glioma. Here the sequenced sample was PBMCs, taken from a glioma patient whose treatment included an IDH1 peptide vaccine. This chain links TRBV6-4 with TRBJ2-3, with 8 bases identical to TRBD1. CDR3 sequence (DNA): TGTGCCAGCAGTCGGACAGGGACCAACACAGATACGCAGTATTTT. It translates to CASSRTGTNTDTQYF.